The T cell receptor beta chain under discussion was sequenced for a study of T cell responses to AZD1222 COVID-19 vaccine. As concerns this clone: The antigen is unknown.

Produced via immunoSEQ multiplex PCR; TCRdb's table is partial and in-frame only. The sample comprises fewer than 120,000 clones, around 90% of which are singletons, and more than 14% rests with the top ten. In germline, CDR1 is GTSNPN, CDR2 SVGIG (reference sequence). V was trimmed by 0 bases and J by 0 bases, leaving 9 bases between them. This CDR3 has 15 amino acids. Researchers grouped second doses given at about 4 or about 12 weeks into one pool. Study-wide results and limits: Along spike, vaccine-associated CD4 TCRs were found throughout, with dominance at 160-218 and 743-854.

The chain couples TRBV30 to TRBJ1-5; D call uncertain. The sequence came from an adult who received the AZD1222 COVID-19 vaccine. Material: peripheral blood, obtained 28 days after the second AZD1222 dose. The CDR3 DNA follows: TGTGCCTGGAGTGTATCCGGGGTTAGCAATCAGCCCCAGCATTTT. It encodes CAWSVSGVSNQPQHF.